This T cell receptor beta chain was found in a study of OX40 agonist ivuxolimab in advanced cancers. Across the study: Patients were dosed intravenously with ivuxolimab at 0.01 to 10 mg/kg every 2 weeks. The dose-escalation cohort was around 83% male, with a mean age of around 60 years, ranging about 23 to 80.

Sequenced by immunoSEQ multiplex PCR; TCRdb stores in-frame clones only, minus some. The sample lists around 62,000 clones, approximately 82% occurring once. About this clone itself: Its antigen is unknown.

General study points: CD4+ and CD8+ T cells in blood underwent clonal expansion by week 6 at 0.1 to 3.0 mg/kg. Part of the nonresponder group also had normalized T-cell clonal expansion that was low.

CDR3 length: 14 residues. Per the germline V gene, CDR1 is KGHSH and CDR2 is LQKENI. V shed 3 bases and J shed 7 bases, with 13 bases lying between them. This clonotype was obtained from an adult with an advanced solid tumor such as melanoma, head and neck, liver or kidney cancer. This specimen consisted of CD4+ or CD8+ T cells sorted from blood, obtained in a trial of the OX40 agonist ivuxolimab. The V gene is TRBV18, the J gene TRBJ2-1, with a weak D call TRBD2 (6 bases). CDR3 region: CASSPAGMGNEQFF. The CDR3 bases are TGTGCCAGCTCACCTGCGGGAATGGGGAATGAGCAGTTCTTC.